Presented here are 9 T cell receptor beta chains from one specimen sequenced in a study of vaccination and CD4 T cells after COVID-19. Treatment specified: approximately nine-day PBMC culture with coronavirus spike peptide pools or control peptides (ViraFEST assay). What these receptors recognize is not known. Cultured CD4+ T cell DNA was sequenced using the Oncomine TCR Beta short-read assay. TCRdb re-derived calls from the PCR reads in MiXCR, one entry per CDR3 protein. The sample shows about 14,000 distinct CDR3 sequences, approximately 60% of them seen only once. Specimen: CD4+ T cells from blood, cultured in vitro. These receptors were collected from a human donor who had recovered from COVID-19.

The CDR3 DNA follows: TGCAGTGCTTCGGGACTCGACCAGACCTACGAGCAGTACTTC. It codes for CSASGLDQTYEQYF. This chain uses TRBV20-1 with TRBJ2-7; possible D gene TRBD2, 6 bases. The germline V gene has CDR1 DFQATT and CDR2 SNEGSKA (reference sequence). V was clipped by 5 bases and J by 2 bases, with 16 bases between them. The CDR3 is 14 amino acids.

The J gene is TRBJ1-5, the V gene TRBV15, with D maybe TRBD1 (6 bases). The CDR3 length is 15 residues. Germline CDR1 and CDR2: LNHNV and YYDKDF (reference sequence). Between the trimmed V and J ends, which lost 0 bases and 6 bases, there was a span of 12 bases. The CDR3 nucleotides read TGTGCCACCAGCAGAGATCAACAGGGACGTCAGCCCCAGCATTTT. Translated, it gives CATSRDQQGRQPQHF.

This sequence joins TRBV7-8 and TRBJ2-6, with 9 bases aligning to TRBD1. Trimming cost V 5 bases and J 2 bases; bases outside gene matches: 4. Germline V lookup: CDR1 SGHVS, CDR2 FQNEAQ. The CDR3 is 16 residues long. As DNA, the CDR3 is TGTGCCAGCAGCAGGACAGGGGTTGCTGGGGCCAACGTCCTGACTTTC. This translates into CASSRTGVAGANVLTF.

This clonotype was seen a few times. The chain combines TRBV20-1 with TRBJ2-5, with TRBD2 matching 7 bases. From germline, CDR1 is DFQATT and CDR2 SNEGSKA (reference sequence). V was clipped by 7 bases and J by 5 bases; unmatched bases: 10. The CDR3 runs to 13 residues. This chain's CDR3 is CSVPKPRGETQYF. The DNA of the CDR3 is TGCAGTGTCCCGAAACCGCGGGGGGAGACCCAGTACTTC.

The rearrangement links TRBV10-1 to TRBJ2-5; D gene ambiguous. CDR3 length: 13 residues. Trimming shortened V by 0 bases and J by 13 bases, and 15 bases separated the two germline ends. CDR1 is WNHNN, CDR2 SYGVQD, per germline (reference sequence). In DNA form, the CDR3 reads TGCGCCAGCAGTGAGTCGGGCAGCCCAGCTCGGTACTTC. Residues: CASSESGSPARYF.

Only a few counts were recorded for this clonotype. The rearrangement uses TRBV19 and TRBJ2-3; 7 bases align to TRBD2. The CDR3 spans 14 residues. The germline gives CDR1 LNHDA, CDR2 SQIVND (reference sequence). Germline trimming cut 4 bases from V and 5 bases from J; bases unmatched to any gene: 6. CDR3 sequence reads: CASSSGSFGDTQYF. CDR3 coding DNA: TGTGCCAGTAGTAGCGGGAGTTTCGGAGATACGCAGTATTTT. Combining the CDR3 with reference TRBV19 and TRBJ2-3 gives the whole variable domain DGGITQSPKYLFRKEGQNVTLSCEQNLNHDAMYWYRQDPGQGLRLIYYSQIVNDFQKGDIAEGYSVSREKKESFPLTVTSAQKNPTAFYLCASSSGSFGDTQYFGPGTRLTVL.

A few counts support this clonotype. The chain recombines TRBV20-1 with TRBJ2-3, with 7 nucleotides matching TRBD1. The junction had 9 bases not matched to a gene; V was cut back by 0 bases and J by 3 bases. Germline V gene data show CDR1 as DFQATT and CDR2 as SNEGSKA (reference sequence). The CDR3 contains 16 residues. CDR3 sequence reads: CSARDYRGLGTDTQYF. CDR3 DNA sequence: TGCAGTGCTAGAGATTACAGGGGTTTAGGGACAGATACGCAGTATTTT.

CDR3 coding DNA: TGTGCCAGCAGTTACTCGAGTAAAGGGGCCGCCTCTGGAAACACCATATATTTT. It encodes CASSYSSKGAASGNTIYF. The chain combines TRBV6-5 with TRBJ1-3; tentatively, D is TRBD1 (5 bases). Trimming cost V 0 bases and J 0 bases, with 15 bases left between them. CDR3 length equals 18 residues. Germline CDR1 is MNHEY and CDR2 is SVGAGI.

This chain connects TRBV9 to TRBJ2-6; 10 bases align to TRBD1. The CDR3 is 18 residues long. Germline CDR1 reads SGDLS; CDR2 reads YYNGEE. V was clipped by 4 bases and J by 0 bases; unmatched bases: 7. The CDR3 reads CASSPRTGGNSGANVLTF. CDR3 DNA: TGTGCCAGCAGCCCTCGGACAGGGGGGAACTCTGGGGCCAACGTCCTGACTTTC. The full variable domain, in which reference TRBV9 and TRBJ2-6 provide the parts outside the CDR3, is DSGVTQTPKHLITATGQRVTLRCSPRSGDLSVYWYQQSLDQGLQFLIQYYNGEERAKGNILERFSAQQFPDLHSELNLSSLELGDSALYFCASSPRTGGNSGANVLTFGAGSRLTVL.